Listed here are 28 T cell receptor beta chains from one sample, sequenced in a study of patients and donors after allogeneic stem cell transplantation. TCRdb re-called the RT-PCR reads with MiXCR, one entry per CDR3 protein. The data contain approximately 7,600 distinct CDR3 sequences, around 10% of them singletons. The sequenced material came from blood, either unsorted or a sorted T cell fraction (not recorded which). The receptors here all came from a human donor who was either an allogeneic HSCT recipient or a stem cell or donor lymphocyte infusion donor (not recorded which). It is not recorded whose cells these are; they may come from a transplant donor.

This clonotype was seen a few times. The rearrangement joins TRBV14 to TRBJ2-5, with 7 bases aligning to TRBD1. Trimming cost V 1 base and J 4 bases; bases outside gene matches: 0. Germline loops: CDR1 SGHDN, CDR2 FVKESK. The CDR3 covers 13 residues. CDR3 amino acids: CASSQGTGETQYF. CDR3 coding DNA: TGTGCCAGCAGCCAAGGGACAGGAGAGACCCAGTACTTC.

As DNA, the CDR3 is TGTGCCGGTTCCGGACTGGGGGACTACGAGCAGTACTTC. This gives the protein CAGSGLGDYEQYF. This chain connects TRBV7-9 to TRBJ2-7; D is perhaps TRBD1 or TRBD2 (5 bases each). CDR3 length: 13 residues. Per the germline V gene, CDR1 is SEHNR and CDR2 is FQNEAQ (reference sequence). Trimming removed 11 bases at V and 3 bases at J, with 17 bases between.

This clonotype has a count of ten or more. The chain is built from TRBV2 and TRBJ1-1; D is uncertain. Germline CDR1 and CDR2: SNHLY and FYNNEI. V lost 4 bases and J lost 1, with 10 bases in between. CDR3 length: 14 amino acids. CDR3 loop: CASSVGGQNTEAFF. CDR3 nucleotides: TGTGCCAGCAGTGTAGGAGGGCAGAACACTGAAGCTTTCTTT.

Worth noting for this clonotype: A much larger clone lies one base from this, so it may be a read error. The rearrangement uses TRBV5-1 and TRBJ1-6; TRBD1 is a possible D gene (5 bases). CDR1 is SGHRS, CDR2 YFSETQ, per germline. CDR3 length: 15 residues. CDR3 region: CAGSLELQANSPLHF. The CDR3 region has the DNA TGCGCCGGCAGCTTGGAATTACAGGCGAATTCACCCCTCCACTTT.

As for this clonotype: One end of the junction does not line up with germline, which may come from a read error. The CDR3: CASSKGTGYRQETQYF. DNA for the CDR3: TGTGCTAGCAGCAAGGGGACAGGGTATCGCCAAGAGACCCAGTACTTC. V and J are TRBV7-7 and TRBJ2-5; TRBD1 aligns across 9 bases. The CDR3 contains 16 residues. Germline assignment: CDR1 SSHAT and CDR2 FNYEAQ (reference sequence). Supplemented by reference TRBV7-7 and TRBJ2-5, the full variable domain reads GAGVSQSPRYKVTKRGQDVTLRCDPISSHATLYWYQQALGQGPEFLTYFNYEAQPDKSGLPSDRFSAERPEGSISTLTIQRTEQRDSAMYRCASSKGTGYRQETQYFGPGTRLLVL.

This clonotype appeared many times. The rearrangement links TRBV3-1 to TRBJ1-2; 7 positions match TRBD1. Germline loops: CDR1 LGHDT, CDR2 YNNKEL (reference sequence). V shed 3 bases and J 2 bases; nucleotides not matched to a gene: 6. The CDR3 runs 15 residues. CDR3 in amino acids: CASSHTGTVNYGYTF. Here the CDR3 DNA reads TGTGCCAGCAGCCACACCGGGACAGTGAACTATGGCTACACCTTC.

This clonotype was seen a handful of times. V is TRBV30 and J is TRBJ2-1, with D uncertain. The ends were cut back, 0 bases at V and 7 bases at J, with 16 bases in the middle. Per the germline V gene, CDR1 is GTSNPN and CDR2 is SVGIG (reference sequence). This CDR3 spans 15 amino acids. The CDR3 DNA follows: TGTGCCTGGAGTGTACGACGGGTTTTCGGGAATGAGCAGTTCTTC. It specifies CAWSVRRVFGNEQFF. Together with reference TRBV30 and TRBJ2-1, the CDR3 gives the full variable domain: SQTIHQWPATLVQPVGSPLSLECTVEGTSNPNLYWYRQAAGRGLQLLFYSVGIGQISSEVPQNLSASRPQDRQFILSSKKLLLSDSGFYLCAWSVRRVFGNEQFFGPGTRLTVL.

The chain couples TRBV6-5 to TRBJ1-2; 7 bases are a match to TRBD1. V lost 6 bases and J lost 2; bases outside the gene matches: 9. The germline CDR1 and CDR2 sequences are MNHEY and SVGAGI. The length of the CDR3 is 15 residues. CDR3 loop: CASRLTGQPNYGYTF. The CDR3 DNA reads TGTGCCAGCAGACTCACGGGACAGCCAAACTATGGCTACACCTTC.

This clonotype was found a few times. The chain uses TRBV11-3 and TRBJ2-3; D perhaps matches TRBD1 (6 bases). The CDR3 extends over 15 amino acids. The germline V gene has CDR1 SGHNT and CDR2 YENEEA. V was cut by 2 bases and J by 4 bases, with 13 bases left in between. CDR3 DNA sequence: TGTGCCAGCAGCTTACAGGGGAGTGGACCAGATACGCAGTATTTT. This sequence encodes CASSLQGSGPDTQYF.

This rearrangement joins TRBV6-2 or TRBV6-3 to TRBJ2-1; no firm D call. V lost 6 bases to trimming and J lost 5 bases, with 5 bases between them. The CDR3 runs 11 residues. Germline V gene sequence: CDR1 MNHEY, CDR2 SVGEGT. This CDR3 is CASSQNNEQFF. DNA of the CDR3: TGTGCCAGCAGCCAGAACAATGAGCAGTTCTTC.

This clonotype showed up many times. J is TRBJ1-5 and V is TRBV30, with 8 positions matching TRBD1. Losses at the gene ends were 5 bases for V and 4 bases for J; bases not matched to a gene: 7. The germline CDR1 and CDR2 sequences are GTSNPN and SVGIG (reference sequence). The CDR3 extends over 14 amino acids. CDR3 loop: CAWALTGENQPQHF. The CDR3 DNA follows: TGTGCCTGGGCCCTGACAGGGGAGAATCAGCCCCAGCATTTT.

The chain combines TRBV29-1 with TRBJ2-7; the D gene could be TRBD1 or TRBD2 (5 bases each). Germline V gene data show CDR1 as SQVTM and CDR2 as ANQGSEA. The CDR3 has 12 amino acids. V lost 7 bases and J 2 bases, leaving 12 bases between the germline ends. The CDR3, as DNA: TGCAGCGCGGGCCGGGACCCCTACGAGCAGTACTTC. This sequence encodes CSAGRDPYEQYF.

Only a few counts were recorded for this clonotype. The genes are TRBV9 and TRBJ2-6, with D perhaps TRBD2 (6 bases). CDR3 size: 16 residues. Germline V gives CDR1 SGDLS, CDR2 YYNGEE. V was pared by 8 bases and J by 1 base, with 16 bases between. CDR3 in amino acids: CARKRACGSGANVLTF. CDR3 bases: TGTGCCAGAAAGCGGGCTTGTGGATCTGGGGCCAACGTCCTGACTTTC.

This clonotype has ten or more counts. This chain connects TRBV12-3 or TRBV12-4 to TRBJ2-7; TRBD1 matches 8 bases. V was clipped by 7 bases and J by 3 bases; unmatched bases: 5. The CDR3 is 13 amino acids. In DNA, the CDR3 is TGTGCCAGCAACCCCGGGACAGGCTACGAGCAGTACTTC. Translated, it gives CASNPGTGYEQYF.

About this clonotype: At one end, the junction sequence differs from germline, possibly due to a read error. The gene calls are TRBV29-1 and TRBJ2-5, with TRBD2 matching over 8 bases. The CDR3 contains 13 residues. Germline V gene data show CDR1 as SQVTM and CDR2 as ANQGSEA. The DNA for the CDR3 is TGCAGCGCGGTTACTAGCGGCCAAGAGACCCTGTACTTC. Amino acids: CSAVTSGQETLYF.

This sequence joins TRBV15 and TRBJ1-6; 8 bases are shared with TRBD1. CDR1 is LNHNV, CDR2 YYDKDF, per germline (reference sequence). The CDR3 has 13 amino acids. The V and J ends lost 0 bases and 15 bases, in that order; junction bases with no gene match: 4. The CDR3 here is CATSREDRAYLHF. The CDR3 DNA reads TGTGCCACCAGCAGAGAGGACAGGGCGTACCTCCACTTT.

This clonotype has a handful of counts. The rearrangement uses TRBV12-3 or TRBV12-4 and TRBJ2-2, with 7 bases identical to TRBD1. Trimming cost V 3 bases and J 0 bases; bases outside gene matches: 4. There are 16 residues in the CDR3. CDR3 sequence: CASSFPGTANTGELFF. CDR3 nucleotide sequence: TGTGCCAGCAGTTTCCCCGGGACAGCGAACACCGGGGAGCTGTTTTTT.

CDR3: CASSSTSGGYNEQFF. DNA for the CDR3: TGTGCCAGCAGCTCGACTAGCGGGGGATACAATGAGCAGTTCTTC. The chain links TRBV12-3 or TRBV12-4 to TRBJ2-1; 12 bases match TRBD2. The CDR3 covers 15 residues. V lost 6 bases, J lost 4 bases, and 4 bases stayed unmatched.

In its sample, this clonotype was seen a few times. The V gene is TRBV5-1, the J gene TRBJ2-7, with a tentative D call TRBD1 (5 bases). CDR1 and CDR2 from the germline V gene are SGHRS and YFSETQ. The length of the CDR3 is 16 residues. The V and J ends lost 0 bases and 4 bases respectively, with 17 bases between them. The CDR3 sequence is CASSLEPTQGMYEQYF. CDR3 DNA sequence: TGCGCCAGCAGCTTGGAGCCGACCCAGGGTATGTACGAGCAGTACTTC.

At least ten counts were recorded for this clonotype. V is TRBV9 and J is TRBJ1-3; maybe TRBD1 (5 bases). CDR1 is SGDLS and CDR2 is YYNGEE in the germline V gene. Trimming cost V 0 bases and J 2 bases, with 6 bases left between them. CDR3 size: 14 residues. The CDR3 sequence is CASSVGGPGNTIYF. DNA of the CDR3: TGTGCCAGCAGCGTAGGGGGCCCTGGAAACACCATATATTTT. Filled out from reference TRBV9 and TRBJ1-3, the complete variable domain reads DSGVTQTPKHLITATGQRVTLRCSPRSGDLSVYWYQQSLDQGLQFLIQYYNGEERAKGNILERFSAQQFPDLHSELNLSSLELGDSALYFCASSVGGPGNTIYFGEGSWLTVV.

The chain joins TRBV4-2 to TRBJ1-6, with TRBD1 matching over 9 bases. This CDR3 spans 16 amino acids. CDR1 LGHNA and CDR2 YNFKEQ come from the germline V gene. V trimming: 3 bases; J trimming: 7 bases; junction bases outside the gene matches: 7. This CDR3 reads CASSQPSGQGNSPLHF. DNA for the CDR3: TGTGCCAGCAGCCAGCCATCGGGACAGGGCAATTCACCCCTCCACTTT.

There are a few counts of this clonotype. This chain uses TRBV3-1 with TRBJ2-2; 10 bases fit TRBD2. CDR3 length equals 15 residues. Trimming at V came to 1 base and at J to 4 bases, leaving 0 bases not matched to a gene. Germline values: CDR1 LGHDT, CDR2 YNNKEL (reference sequence). The CDR3 DNA sequence: TGTGCCAGCAGCCAAGGGACTAGCGGCACCGGGGAGCTGTTTTTT. Its protein product is CASSQGTSGTGELFF. Drawing the rest from reference TRBV3-1 and TRBJ2-2, the complete variable domain is DTAVSQTPKYLVTQMGNDKSIKCEQNLGHDTMYWYKQDSKKFLKIMFSYNNKELIINETVPNRFSPKSPDKAHLNLHINSLELGDSAVYFCASSQGTSGTGELFFGEGSRLTVL.

This clonotype has ten or more counts. The V and J genes are TRBV5-1 and TRBJ2-1; the D is unclear. There are 13 residues in the CDR3. V was clipped by 0 bases and J by 5 bases, with 6 bases between them. CDR1 is SGHRS, CDR2 YFSETQ, per germline. CDR3 nucleotides: TGCGCCAGCAGCTTGGGTCCTAACAATGAGCAGTTCTTC. Translation: CASSLGPNNEQFF.

The chain joins TRBV6-2 or TRBV6-3 to TRBJ2-1; possible D gene TRBD2, 6 bases. V lost 1 base, J lost 7 bases, and 14 bases lay in between. This CDR3 contains 15 residues. Germline CDR1 reads MNHEY; CDR2 reads SVGEGT. The CDR3 sequence is CASSYLAGRKNEQFF. CDR3 nucleotides: TGTGCCAGCAGTTACTTGGCGGGGCGTAAAAATGAGCAGTTCTTC.

This clonotype was recorded a few times. V usage is TRBV3-1 and J usage is TRBJ2-2; D is unresolved. Trimming stripped 0 bases from V and 2 bases from J, with 10 bases between. Germline V lookup: CDR1 LGHDT, CDR2 YNNKEL (reference sequence). This CDR3 has 16 residues. The CDR3 DNA is TGTGCCAGCAGCCAAGATGATGGCCGTAACACCGGGGAGCTGTTTTTT. It yields the protein CASSQDDGRNTGELFF. Looking up the rest from reference TRBV3-1 and TRBJ2-2 gives the full variable domain: DTAVSQTPKYLVTQMGNDKSIKCEQNLGHDTMYWYKQDSKKFLKIMFSYNNKELIINETVPNRFSPKSPDKAHLNLHINSLELGDSAVYFCASSQDDGRNTGELFFGEGSRLTVL.

The rearrangement joins TRBV6-5 to TRBJ2-1; 10 bases fit TRBD2. V shed 0 bases, J shed 7 bases, and the junction held 9 bases outside the gene matches. Germline CDR1 reads MNHEY; CDR2 reads SVGAGI. The CDR3 runs 17 residues. CDR3 sequence (DNA): TGTGCCAGCAGTTACTCGAGGAGCGGGGGGGCCAGGAATGAGCAGTTCTTC. Translation: CASSYSRSGGARNEQFF.

This chain links TRBV6-1 with TRBJ2-5, with 8 bases matching TRBD1. The CDR3 totals 15 residues. Germline loops: CDR1 MNHNS, CDR2 SASEGT. Losses at the gene ends were 8 bases for V and 5 bases for J; bases not matched to a gene: 13. CDR3 residues: CASSPGTGFLETQYF. The CDR3 region has the DNA TGTGCCAGCTCCCCCGGGACAGGATTTTTGGAGACCCAGTACTTC.

This clonotype has at least ten counts. The chain links TRBV7-6 to TRBJ1-1; 8 positions agree with TRBD1. Germline lookup yields CDR1 SGHVS and CDR2 FNYEAQ. This CDR3 region has 14 residues. V was pared by 5 bases and J by 11 bases, with 13 bases of the junction left unmatched. This CDR3 is CASSPGGGQHTAFF. The CDR3 DNA is TGTGCCAGCAGCCCAGGGGGCGGACAACACACGGCTTTCTTT. The full variable domain, rest sourced from reference TRBV7-6 and TRBJ1-1, is GAGVSQSPRYKVTKRGQDVALRCDPISGHVSLYWYRQALGQGPEFLTYFNYEAQQDKSGLPNDRFSAERPEGSISTLTIQRTEQRDSAMYRCASSPGGGQHTAFFGQGTRLTVV.